This T cell receptor beta chain was recorded in a study of cytomegalovirus exposure and HLA in healthy donors. Both 60 Vbeta primers and 13 Jbeta primers went into the PCR. Method: immunoSEQ multiplex PCR; TCRdb's copy keeps in-frame clones and lacks some. The sample contains roughly 170,000 clones, around 79% of which appear only once. With regard to this clone: The antigen remains unidentified.

Study conclusions and caveats: Among donors in an Asian-associated ancestry cluster, a later analysis reportedly found fewer N-insertions than the approximately 700-donor mean. Researchers counted over 150 TCR beta chains as cytomegalovirus-associated.

Between the trimmed V and J ends, which lost 4 bases and 6 bases, there was a span of 26 bases. There are 18 residues in the CDR3. In germline, CDR1 is SGHKS, CDR2 YYEKEE (reference sequence). The chain couples TRBV5-5 to TRBJ2-1, with D maybe TRBD2 (6 bases). The TCR originated in a female donor in good health and CMV-seronegative. Input material: PBMCs. The CDR3 region is CASSPYPGAAGSSNEQFF. The CDR3 bases are TGTGCCAGCAGCCCGTACCCGGGTGCAGCGGGTTCGTCCAATGAGCAGTTCTTC.